This T cell receptor (beta chain) is from a study of breast tumors, draining lymph nodes, adjacent tissues. Study-level results: Data only fit, rather than demonstrated, lymph node origin of most tumor T cells. Luminal-like breast cancer showed significantly greater tumor-nontumor repertoire similarity than basal-like breast cancer did. Tumor TCR diversity was below lymph nodes but above nontumor tissue.

TCRdb reprocessed the multiplex PCR reads with MiXCR, giving one entry per CDR3 protein. In the table there are under 150,000 distinct CDR3 sequences, approximately 20% of which are singletons. Samples came from axillary lymph nodes draining the breast cancer. Per the germline V gene, CDR1 is SGHDT and CDR2 is YYEEEE. V lost 2 bases and J lost 4; bases outside the gene matches: 4. The CDR3 is made up of 17 amino acids. This clonotype has ten or more counts. Antigen: not known. The TCR originated in a female donor with breast cancer. Some clones in this sample may be carry-over from other donors' samples. The J gene is TRBJ2-2, the V gene TRBV5-6; TRBD2 aligns across 14 bases. The sequenced sample was axillary lymph node tissue. The CDR3 DNA reads TGTGCCAGCAGCTTTCCCGGGACTAGCGGGAGCACCGGGGAGCTGTTTTTT. The encoded protein is CASSFPGTSGSTGELFF.